This entry concerns a single TCR beta chain. The data are from a study of T cell changes during pregnancy in multiple sclerosis. The data were produced by immunoSEQ multiplex PCR, yet TCRdb's version contains in-frame clones alone and is incomplete. The profile shows tens of thousands of clones, 85% to 95% of them singletons. The germline V and J ends were trimmed by 0 bases and 4 bases, with 9 bases remaining between them. This CDR3 region has 15 residues. Germline V gene sequence: CDR1 MNHEY, CDR2 SVGAGI. Sequences were derived from CD8+ T cells from peripheral blood mononuclear cells, sampled in the third trimester of pregnancy. The V call is TRBV6-5, the J call TRBJ2-2; possible D gene TRBD2, 7 bases. This receptor was obtained from a female donor in good health, enrolled as a control in a pregnancy study. The CDR3 region has the DNA TGTGCCAGCAGTTACTCGAGGGGGGGCACCGGGGAGCTGTTTTTT. This codes for CASSYSRGGTGELFF.